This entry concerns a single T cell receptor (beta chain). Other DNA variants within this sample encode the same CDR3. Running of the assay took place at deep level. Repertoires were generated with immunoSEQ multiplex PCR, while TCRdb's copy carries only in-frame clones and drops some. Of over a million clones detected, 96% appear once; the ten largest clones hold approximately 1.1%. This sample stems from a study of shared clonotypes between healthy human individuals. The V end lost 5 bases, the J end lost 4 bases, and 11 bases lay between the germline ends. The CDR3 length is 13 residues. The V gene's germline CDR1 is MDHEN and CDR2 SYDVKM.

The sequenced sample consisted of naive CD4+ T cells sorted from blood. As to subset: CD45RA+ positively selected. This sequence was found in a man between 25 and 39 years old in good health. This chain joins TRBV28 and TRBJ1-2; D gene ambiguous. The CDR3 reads CASSPLGGYGYTF. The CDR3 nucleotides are TGTGCCAGCAGTCCGCTTGGAGGCTATGGCTACACCTTC.